The source of this T cell receptor (beta chain) is a study of control samples from healthy donors and cancer patients. Germline CDR1 and CDR2: LGHNA and YNFKEQ. V dropped 1 base and J dropped 4 bases, with 10 bases sitting between them. There are 14 residues in the CDR3. Profiled with immunoSEQ multiplex PCR; TCRdb holds only in-frame clones, not every one. Here the sample spans roughly 120,000 clones, 93% being singletons. The V call is TRBV4-2, the J call TRBJ1-1; possible D gene TRBD1, 5 bases. Sequenced sample: blood. The clonotype was recovered from a young man in good health. CDR3 DNA: TGTGCCAGCAGCCAAGGACTGGGGCCCACTGAAGCTTTCTTT. As protein: CASSQGLGPTEAFF.